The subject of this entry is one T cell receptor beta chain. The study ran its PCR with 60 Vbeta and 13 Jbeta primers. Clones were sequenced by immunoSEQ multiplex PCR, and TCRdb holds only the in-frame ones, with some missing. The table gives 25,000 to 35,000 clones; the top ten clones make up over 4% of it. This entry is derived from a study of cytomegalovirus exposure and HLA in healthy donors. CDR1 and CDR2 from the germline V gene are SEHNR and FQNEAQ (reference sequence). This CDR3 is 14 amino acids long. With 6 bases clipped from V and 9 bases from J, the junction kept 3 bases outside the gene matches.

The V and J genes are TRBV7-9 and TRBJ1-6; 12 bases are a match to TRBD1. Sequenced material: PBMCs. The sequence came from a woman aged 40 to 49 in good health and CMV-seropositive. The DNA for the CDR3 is TGTGCCAGCAGACTGGGACAGGGGGCTTCACCCCTCCACTTT. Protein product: CASRLGQGASPLHF.